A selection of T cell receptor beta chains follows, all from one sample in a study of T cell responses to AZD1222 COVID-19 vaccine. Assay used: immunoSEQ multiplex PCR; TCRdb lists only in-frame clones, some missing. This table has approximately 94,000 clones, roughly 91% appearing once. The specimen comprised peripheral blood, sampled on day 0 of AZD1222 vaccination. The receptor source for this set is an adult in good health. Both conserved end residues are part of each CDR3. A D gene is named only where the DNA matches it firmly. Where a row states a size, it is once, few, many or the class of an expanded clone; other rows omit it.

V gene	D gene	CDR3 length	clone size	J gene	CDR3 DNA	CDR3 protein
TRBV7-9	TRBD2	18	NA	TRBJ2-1	TGTGCCAGCGGAAGGGAATTTCGTACTAGCGGGCCTTACAATGAGCAGTTCTTC	CASGREFRTSGPYNEQFF
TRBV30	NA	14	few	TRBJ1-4	TGTGCCTGGAGTGTATGGATAGACGCTGAAAAACTGTTTTTT	CAWSVWIDAEKLFF
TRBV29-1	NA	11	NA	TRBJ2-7	TGCAGCGTTTCAAGGGGCAACGAGCAGTACTTC	CSVSRGNEQYF
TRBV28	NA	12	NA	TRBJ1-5	TGTGCCAGCAGTTTATCGTATCAGCCCCAGCATTTT	CASSLSYQPQHF
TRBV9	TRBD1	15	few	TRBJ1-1	TGTGCCAGCAGCGTAGAAGGACAGGGGAACACTGAAGCTTTCTTT	CASSVEGQGNTEAFF
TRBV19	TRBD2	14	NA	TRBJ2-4	TGTGCCAGTAGTATGGGTCTAGCGGACAACATTCAGTACTTC	CASSMGLADNIQYF
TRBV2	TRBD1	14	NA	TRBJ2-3	TGTGCCAGCAGTGACCAGGGGGCAAGGGATACGCAGTATTTT	CASSDQGARDTQYF
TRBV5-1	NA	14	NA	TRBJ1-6	TGCGCCAGCAGCCCCGGGTGGAAGGACTCACCCCTCCACTTT	CASSPGWKDSPLHF
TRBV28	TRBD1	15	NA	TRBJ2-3	TGTGCCAGCAGTTTCCGGGACAGGTACATGGATACGCAGTATTTT	CASSFRDRYMDTQYF
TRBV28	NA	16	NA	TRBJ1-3	TGTGCCAGCAGTCTTAGAGTAAGGGACGGAGAGCCGACCATATATTTT	CASSLRVRDGEPTIYF
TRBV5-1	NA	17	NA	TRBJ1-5	TGCGCCAGCAGCTTGGGCCCCCAGTCCGGCGACAATCAGCCCCAGCATTTT	CASSLGPQSGDNQPQHF
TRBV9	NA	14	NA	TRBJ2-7	TGTGCCAGCAGCAGCCGGGACCCTTCGGTGGAGCAGTACTTC	CASSSRDPSVEQYF
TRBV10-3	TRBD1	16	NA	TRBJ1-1	TGTGCCATCAGTGATCGATCTACGGGACAGCATACTGAAGCTTTCTTT	CAISDRSTGQHTEAFF
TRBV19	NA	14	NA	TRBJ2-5	TGTGCCAGTAGTATCAAAGTCCTCCAAGAGACCCAGTACTTC	CASSIKVLQETQYF
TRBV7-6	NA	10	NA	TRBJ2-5	TGTGCCAGCAGCCAAGAGACCCAGTACTTC	CASSQETQYF
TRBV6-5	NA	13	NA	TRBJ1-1	TGTGCCAGCAGCCTTGGGGTCAGCACTGAAGCTTTCTTT	CASSLGVSTEAFF
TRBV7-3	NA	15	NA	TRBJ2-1	TGTGCCAGCAGCCCCATGGCGGGCTCCTACAATGAGCAGTTCTTC	CASSPMAGSYNEQFF
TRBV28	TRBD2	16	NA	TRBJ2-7	TGTGCCAGCAGTTTAAGTCGAAGGGACTACCCCTACGAGCAGTACTTC	CASSLSRRDYPYEQYF
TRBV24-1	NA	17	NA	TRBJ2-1	TGTGCCACCAGTGATTTGAAGGGTGGGCGGGATTACAATGAGCAGTTCTTC	CATSDLKGGRDYNEQFF
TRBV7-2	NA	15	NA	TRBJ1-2	TGTGCCAGCAGCGGGCGGGGAACAGGGACCTATGGCTACACCTTC	CASSGRGTGTYGYTF
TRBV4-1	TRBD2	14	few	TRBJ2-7	TGCGCCAGCAGGGCGGGACTAGCTTCCTACGAGCAGTACTTC	CASRAGLASYEQYF
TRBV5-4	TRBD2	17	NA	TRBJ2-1	TGTGCCAGCACCTACTTCAGCGGGAGTAGGACCTACAATGAGCAGTTCTTC	CASTYFSGSRTYNEQFF
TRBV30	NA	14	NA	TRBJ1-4	TGTGCCTGGAGTGTACTGGGGGTTAATGAAAAACTGTTTTTT	CAWSVLGVNEKLFF
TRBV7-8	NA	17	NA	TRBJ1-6	TGTGCCAGCAGCTTATACGACAGGTTGGGTCGTAATTCACCCCTCCACTTT	CASSLYDRLGRNSPLHF
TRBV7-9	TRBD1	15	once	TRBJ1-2	TGTGCCAGCAGCGCCCGGGACAGGCAAAACTATGGCTACACCTTC	CASSARDRQNYGYTF
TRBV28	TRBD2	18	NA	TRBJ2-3	TGTGCCAGCAGTCGTGGACCGGGACTAGCGGGGTACACAGATACGCAGTATTTT	CASSRGPGLAGYTDTQYF
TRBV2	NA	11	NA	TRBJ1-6	TGTGCCAGCAGTTTAGATTCACCCCTCCACTTT	CASSLDSPLHF
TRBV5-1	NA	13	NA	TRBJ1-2	TGCGCCAGCAGCGAGGGTTCGGGCTATGGCTACACCTTC	CASSEGSGYGYTF
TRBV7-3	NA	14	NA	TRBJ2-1	TGTGCCAGCAGGATAGACAGAGACTACAATGAGCAGTTCTTC	CASRIDRDYNEQFF
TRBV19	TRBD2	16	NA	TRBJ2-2	TGTGCCAGTAGTCTATCTAGCGGGGGAAACACCGGGGAGCTGTTTTTT	CASSLSSGGNTGELFF
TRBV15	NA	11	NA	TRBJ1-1	TGTGCCACCAGCGGGCAGGCTGAAGCTTTCTTT	CATSGQAEAFF
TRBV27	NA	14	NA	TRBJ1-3	TGTGCCAGCAAACGGGGGGGTTCTGGAAACACCATATATTTT	CASKRGGSGNTIYF
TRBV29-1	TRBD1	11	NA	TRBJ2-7	TGCAGTTACAGGGGGAGCTACGAGCAGTACTTC	CSYRGSYEQYF
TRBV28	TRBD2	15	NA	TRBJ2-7	TGTGCCAGCAGTTTATCGCCTAGCGGGAGCTACGAGCAGTACTTC	CASSLSPSGSYEQYF
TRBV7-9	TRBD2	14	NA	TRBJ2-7	TGTGCCAGCACCCCGACTAGCGGGTCTCAAGAGCAGTACTTC	CASTPTSGSQEQYF
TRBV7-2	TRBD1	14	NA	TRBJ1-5	TGTGCCAGTGGCTCGGGGACAGGGAATCAGCCCCAGCATTTT	CASGSGTGNQPQHF
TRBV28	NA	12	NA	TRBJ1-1	TGTGCCAGCAGTTTATCCCAGCTGGACACGGACTTT	CASSLSQLDTDF
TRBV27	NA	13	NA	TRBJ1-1	TGTGCCAGCAATGGGAGCATCGGAACTGAAGCTTTCTTT	CASNGSIGTEAFF
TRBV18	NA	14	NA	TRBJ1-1	TGTGCCAGCTCCAAAGGTGGAGGGAGAACTGAAGCTTTCTTT	CASSKGGGRTEAFF
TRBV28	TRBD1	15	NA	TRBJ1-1	TGTGCCAGCAGTTTACCCGGGACAGGGGGCACTGAAGCTTTCTTT	CASSLPGTGGTEAFF
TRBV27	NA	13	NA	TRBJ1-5	TGTGCCAGCAGATATACAGGGAATCAGCCCCAGCATTTT	CASRYTGNQPQHF
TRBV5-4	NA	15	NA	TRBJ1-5	TGTGCCAGCAGCTTGGATCCCGGGAGGAATCAGCCCCAGCATTTT	CASSLDPGRNQPQHF
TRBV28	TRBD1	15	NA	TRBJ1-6	TGTGCCAGCAGCCGGGACAGTCTAGTGAATTCACCCCTCCACTTT	CASSRDSLVNSPLHF
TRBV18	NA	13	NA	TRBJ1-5	TGTGCCAGCTCACTTTTACAAGATCAGCCCCAGCATTTT	CASSLLQDQPQHF
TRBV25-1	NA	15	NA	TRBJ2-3	TGTGCCAGCAGTGGAGGACTTTCTAGGGCAGATACGCAGTATTTT	CASSGGLSRADTQYF
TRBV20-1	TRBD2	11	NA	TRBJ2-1	TGCAGCCCATCGGCGGGAGAAGAGCAGTTCTTC	CSPSAGEEQFF
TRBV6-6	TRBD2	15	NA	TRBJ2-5	TGTGCCAGCAGTTCCCCGGGGGGGGGAGAAGAGACCCAGTACTTC	CASSSPGGGEETQYF
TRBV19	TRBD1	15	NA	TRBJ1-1	TGTGCCAGTAGTTCCCGGACAGGGTCTCCATCCGAAGCTTTCTTT	CASSSRTGSPSEAFF
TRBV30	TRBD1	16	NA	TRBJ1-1	TGTGCCTGGAACTCGGGACAGTTTCCCATGAACACTGAAGCTTTCTTT	CAWNSGQFPMNTEAFF
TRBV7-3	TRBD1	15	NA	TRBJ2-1	TGTGCCAGCAGCCTGGGACAGGTCTCCTACAATGAGCAGTTCTTC	CASSLGQVSYNEQFF
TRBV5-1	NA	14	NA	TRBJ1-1	TGCGCCAGCAGCTTGGCCGGGGGGGACACTGAAGCTTTCTTT	CASSLAGGDTEAFF
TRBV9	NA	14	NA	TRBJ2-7	TGTGCCAGCAGCGAGGGAGCCCAAAAGAACGAGCAGTACTTC	CASSEGAQKNEQYF
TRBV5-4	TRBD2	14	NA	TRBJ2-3	TGTGCCAGCAGCCCGCTAGCGGGCACAGATACGCAGTATTTT	CASSPLAGTDTQYF
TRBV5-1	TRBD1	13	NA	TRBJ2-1	TGCGCCAGCAGCTTGCTAACAGGGGATGAGCAGTTCTTC	CASSLLTGDEQFF
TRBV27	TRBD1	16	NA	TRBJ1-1	TGTGCCAGCAGCCCCCCTGGACAGGGGGCGCGGACTGAAGCTTTCTTT	CASSPPGQGARTEAFF
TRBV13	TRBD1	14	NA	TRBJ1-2	TGTGCCAGCAGTTATAGGGACAGGGGAGAAGGCTACACCTTC	CASSYRDRGEGYTF
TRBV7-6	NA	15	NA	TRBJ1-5	TGTGCCAGCAGCTTAGAGGCTTATAGCAATCAGCCCCAGCATTTT	CASSLEAYSNQPQHF
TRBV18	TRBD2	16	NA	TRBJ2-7	TGTGCCAGCTCATCGGGACTAGCGGGACCTTTCTACGAGCAGTACTTC	CASSSGLAGPFYEQYF